The 12 T cell receptor beta chains listed next were all sequenced from one sample in a study of T cell responses to AZD1222 COVID-19 vaccine. Generated by immunoSEQ multiplex PCR, the TCRdb table keeps only in-frame clones and is missing some. The sample lists roughly 130,000 clones; 75% to 90% were seen once. Source: peripheral blood, taken on day 0 of AZD1222 vaccination. The source of these receptors is an adult in good health.

The CDR3 coding sequence is TGTGCCAGCAGCCCTCCCCGGGGGGGAGAGCAGTTCTTC. It specifies CASSPPRGGEQFF. The gene calls are TRBV3-1 (or the pseudogene TRBV3-2) and TRBJ2-1; 8 nucleotides align to TRBD2. Germline V lookup: CDR1 LGHDT, CDR2 YNNKEL (reference sequence). The length of the CDR3 is 13 residues. V trimming: 4 bases; J trimming: 10 bases; junction bases outside the gene matches: 6.

This rearrangement joins TRBV4-1 to TRBJ2-3, with D tentatively TRBD1 or TRBD2 (6 bases each). Trimming removed 6 bases at V and 5 bases at J, with 12 bases between. Germline CDR1 MGHRA, CDR2 YSYEKL. The CDR3 runs 13 residues. The CDR3 coding sequence is TGCGCCAGCAGGATACAGGGAGGAGATACGCAGTATTTT. This encodes CASRIQGGDTQYF.

The chain recombines TRBV10-3 with TRBJ1-2; a weak D match, TRBD1 (6 bases). Trimming cost V 2 bases and J 5 bases, with 6 bases left between them. Germline CDR1 is ENHRY and CDR2 is SYGVKD. The CDR3 sequence is 12 residues long. The CDR3 region has the DNA TGTGCCATCAGTGAGACAGGGTATGGCTACACCTTC. Translating gives CAISETGYGYTF.

The CDR3 nucleotides are TGCGCCAGTCGAAAGGGGAGCGGGGGGCGTCTGCAAGAGACCCAGTACTTC. Translation: CASRKGSGGRLQETQYF. The genes are TRBV5-1 and TRBJ2-5; 9 bases agree with TRBD2. V lost 8 bases to trimming and J lost 2 bases; unmatched junction nucleotides: 16. Germline CDR1 and CDR2: SGHRS and YFSETQ. There are 17 residues in the CDR3. Full variable domain (rest looked up from reference TRBV5-1 and TRBJ2-5): KAGVTQTPRYLIKTRGQQVTLSCSPISGHRSVSWYQQTPGQGLQFLFEYFSETQRNKGNFPGRFSGRQFSNSRSEMNVSTLELGDSALYLCASRKGSGGRLQETQYFGPGTRLLVL.

CDR3 protein: CASRRDESSYNEQFF. DNA for the CDR3: TGTGCCAGCAGACGGGACGAGAGCTCCTACAATGAGCAGTTCTTC. The chain recombines TRBV6-5 with TRBJ2-1; either TRBD1 or TRBD2 may supply D (5 bases each). The CDR3 loop spans 15 amino acids. The V end lost 6 bases, the J end lost 0 bases, and 12 bases lay between the germline ends. The V gene's germline CDR1 is MNHEY and CDR2 SVGAGI.

The CDR3 spells CASSLYTGPQHF. CDR3 DNA: TGTGCCAGCAGCTTGTATACCGGGCCCCAGCATTTT. The chain couples TRBV5-6 to TRBJ1-5, with D hard to call. V was clipped by 1 base and J by 9 bases, with 8 bases between them. The CDR3 consists of 12 residues. The V gene's germline CDR1 is SGHDT and CDR2 YYEEEE.

This rearrangement joins TRBV4-1 to TRBJ2-5, with a possible D match to TRBD1 (5 bases). This CDR3 region has 13 residues. Germline CDR1 is MGHRA and CDR2 is YSYEKL. Between the trimmed V and J ends, which lost 3 bases and 3 bases, there was a span of 8 bases. The CDR3 here is CASSQGREETQYF. Written as DNA, the CDR3 is TGCGCCAGCAGCCAGGGCAGGGAAGAGACCCAGTACTTC.

The chain joins TRBV27 to TRBJ1-2, with D maybe TRBD1 (5 bases). CDR1 and CDR2 (germline): MNHEY, SMNVEV (reference sequence). V gave up 3 bases and J gave up 3 bases, with 17 bases separating them. This CDR3 is 16 amino acids long. CDR3 sequence reads: CASSFIGRGRDYGYTF. The DNA of the CDR3 is TGTGCCAGCAGTTTTATAGGGAGGGGAAGGGACTATGGCTACACCTTC.

The V call is TRBV5-1, the J call TRBJ2-3, with TRBD2 matching 8 bases. This CDR3 is 15 amino acids long. After removal of 1 base from V and 4 bases from J, the junction contained 5 bases not matched to a gene. CDR1 is SGHRS and CDR2 is YFSETQ in the germline V gene. CDR3 coding DNA: TGCGCCAGCAGCTTGTTGGGCGGGGGGTCAGATACGCAGTATTTT. It specifies CASSLLGGGSDTQYF. The full variable domain, its missing parts supplied by reference TRBV5-1 and TRBJ2-3, is KAGVTQTPRYLIKTRGQQVTLSCSPISGHRSVSWYQQTPGQGLQFLFEYFSETQRNKGNFPGRFSGRQFSNSRSEMNVSTLELGDSALYLCASSLLGGGSDTQYFGPGTRLTVL.

The chain recombines TRBV9 with TRBJ1-2; TRBD1 matches 8 bases. The CDR3 is 12 amino acids. Germline V gene lookup returns CDR1 SGDLS and CDR2 YYNGEE. V gave up 0 bases and J gave up 11 bases; unmatched junction bases: 3. CDR3 nucleotides: TGTGCCAGCAGCGTAGATGACAGGGGTTACACCTTC. It specifies CASSVDDRGYTF. Full variable domain (remainder filled in from reference TRBV9 and TRBJ1-2): DSGVTQTPKHLITATGQRVTLRCSPRSGDLSVYWYQQSLDQGLQFLIQYYNGEERAKGNILERFSAQQFPDLHSELNLSSLELGDSALYFCASSVDDRGYTFGSGTRLTVV.

This chain connects TRBV7-6 to TRBJ2-2; 7 nucleotides align to TRBD2. J lost 5 bases, V lost 7 bases, and 10 bases had no gene match. CDR3 size: 15 residues. Germline CDR1 reads SGHVS; CDR2 reads FNYEAQ. CDR3 amino acids: CASTPRQGGTGELFF. In DNA form, the CDR3 reads TGTGCCAGCACCCCCCGGCAGGGAGGGACCGGGGAGCTGTTTTTT.

This clone occurred a few times. The J gene is TRBJ2-7, the V gene TRBV2; weak D call: TRBD1 (6 bases). Trimming pared 6 bases from V and 0 bases from J, leaving 15 bases between. Germline V CDR1 and CDR2: SNHLY, FYNNEI. The CDR3 sequence is 15 residues long. DNA for the CDR3: TGTGCCAGCAGGGGGTTGAGGACAGACTCCTACGAGCAGTACTTC. Translation: CASRGLRTDSYEQYF.